This T cell receptor (beta chain) comes out of a study of cytomegalovirus exposure and HLA in healthy donors. A multiplex PCR was run with 60 Vbeta primers and 13 Jbeta primers. Clones were sequenced by immunoSEQ multiplex PCR, and TCRdb holds only the in-frame ones, with some missing. Among some 110,000 clones listed, over 60% were seen once. Study-level points and caveats: CMV serostatus was the sole immune exposure data available. The majority of TCR sequences were rare, yet some public TCRs appeared in many donors.

Concerning this clone itself: Its antigen is not identified.

Germline values: CDR1 SNHLY, CDR2 FYNNEI. Trimming stripped 7 bases from V and 1 base from J, with 7 bases between. The CDR3 sequence is 12 residues long. The receptor was isolated from a woman in her 30s in good health and CMV-seronegative. The sample consisted of PBMCs. The chain employs TRBV2 and TRBJ1-1; TRBD1 might be the D (6 bases). Written as DNA, the CDR3 is TGTGCCAGCACACAGGGGAACACTGAAGCTTTCTTT. This encodes CASTQGNTEAFF.